This TCR beta chain was recorded in a study of blood T cell repertoires in COVID-19. The repertoire was sequenced with immunoSEQ multiplex PCR; TCRdb's copy has only in-frame clones and lacks some. The sample holds 150,000 to 190,000 clones, around four fifths seen once. This CDR3 region has 12 residues. Germline loops: CDR1 SGDLS, CDR2 YYNGEE. Germline trimming cut 3 bases from V and 7 bases from J; bases unmatched to any gene: 3. Donors of Cohort 3 who recovered were those that had two negative PCRs, clearance, or symptom resolution. The V call is TRBV9, the J call TRBJ1-1; 7 nucleotides agree with TRBD1. Specimen: PBMCs or T cells enriched from blood (not recorded which). The receptor was isolated from a man in his fifties or sixties who had recovered from COVID-19. Here the CDR3 reads CASSGQGLEAFF. CDR3 coding DNA: TGTGCCAGCAGCGGACAGGGTCTTGAAGCTTTCTTT.